This TCR beta chain comes out of a study of blood T cell repertoires in COVID-19 (dated by TCRdb to the early 2020s). Study-wide context: Samples from collaborators originated in the United States, Italy and Spain and spanned both the acute and convalescent phases of COVID-19. The prospective study material was composed of cDNA or gDNA derived from T cells, B-cell-depleted T cells, or PBMCs. The dataset comprised deeply sampled blood TCRbeta repertoires from subjects exposed to, actively infected with, or recovered from COVID-19. A freely available public database, intended as a resource for researchers studying the immune response to SARS-CoV-2, is where the repertoires were released. The samples were drawn from two sources: the first 160 participants of the ongoing ImmuneRACE study, and approximately 1,300 subjects contributed by 6 global collaborators. Nearly every sample came with metadata listing a de-identified subject ID, COVID-19 status, age in years and sex. HLA class I and class II types, where available, came from metadata supplied by the sample provider rather than from assay-based typing. Study-wide conclusions, independent of this receptor: The quantity of clinical and demographic metadata differed by source and by participant and was supplied without curation.

Spanning cysteine to phenylalanine, the CDR3 consists of 17 amino acids. Solely the CDR3 DNA is kept, with 51 bases framed from the first base. V loses 5 bases at its end and J loses 9 bases; junction bases beyond the gene matches: 15. As encoded in the germline V gene (reference sequence), CDR1 is LGHDT while CDR2 is YNNKEL. The immunoSEQ Assay, a bias-controlled multiplex PCR, was used to amplify TCRbeta CDR3 regions from genomic DNA. As for how the authors treated the data: The number of nucleated cells in each sample was estimated by amplification of reference gene primers within the assay. To quantify the absolute abundance of each unique TCRbeta CDR3 rearrangement, sequence reads were collapsed and filtered. For each sample, productive Simpson clonality was calculated as the square root of Simpson's diversity index over productive rearrangements. TCRdb retrieved this table from immuneACCESS and kept in-frame rearrangements only. Not all clones are present; in checked studies, unresolved V genes account for under half, and no reason is known for the remainder. D and trimming were read from the DNA, whereas the V and J calls and clone size are those reported in that table. Recorded for this sample are more than 120,000 clones; approximately 90% of them occurred a single time. In total, the top ten clones hold around a quarter of the sample.

A remark on this clone: It lacks a known antigen. Base qualities are not at hand, and no much larger clone is one base apart.

Whole blood was collected in K2EDTA tubes by collaborating institutions according to the institutions' own protocols. For TCRbeta analysis, collaborator samples were shipped as frozen whole blood, as isolated PBMCs, or as DNA extracted from either sample type. Specimen: peripheral blood. The sequence links TRBV3-1 (or the pseudogene TRBV3-2) to TRBJ1-6; 8 middle bases align to TRBD1. The TCR sequence derives from a human donor in a cohort sampled during active COVID-19. CDR3 region: CASSNFGKQGVGSPLHF. The sequenced DNA: TGTGCCAGCAGCAATTTCGGGAAACAGGGGGTCGGTTCACCCCTCCACTTT.